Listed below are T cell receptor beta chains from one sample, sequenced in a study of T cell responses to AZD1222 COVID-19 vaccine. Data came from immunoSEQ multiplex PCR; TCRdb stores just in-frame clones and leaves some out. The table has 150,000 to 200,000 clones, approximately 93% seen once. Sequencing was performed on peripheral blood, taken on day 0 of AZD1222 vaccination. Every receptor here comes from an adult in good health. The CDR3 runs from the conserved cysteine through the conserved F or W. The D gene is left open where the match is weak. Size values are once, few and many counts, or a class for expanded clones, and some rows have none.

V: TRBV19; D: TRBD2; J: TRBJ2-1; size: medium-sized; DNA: TGTGCCAGTAGTCTAGCGGGAGTAATCGATGAGCAGTTCTTC; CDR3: CASSLAGVIDEQFF
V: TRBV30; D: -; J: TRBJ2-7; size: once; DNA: TGTGCCTGGGCACCGACAAAGTACGAGCAGTACTTC; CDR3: CAWAPTKYEQYF
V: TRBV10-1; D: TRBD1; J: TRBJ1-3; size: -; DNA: TGCGCCAGCAGTCTGGGACAGTCGTCTGGAAACACCATATATTTT; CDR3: CASSLGQSSGNTIYF
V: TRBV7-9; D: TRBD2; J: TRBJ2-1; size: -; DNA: TGTGCCAGCAGCTCTTCCTCATCTAGCGGGAGCTTCTACAATGAGCAGTTCTTC; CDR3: CASSSSSSSGSFYNEQFF
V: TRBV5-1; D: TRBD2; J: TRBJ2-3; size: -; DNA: TGCGCCAGCAGTCGTCTAGCGGGTAGCACAGATACGCAGTATTTT; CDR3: CASSRLAGSTDTQYF
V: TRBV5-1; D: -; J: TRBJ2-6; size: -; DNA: TGCGCCAGCAGCGCCTTGGGAGACCGCTCTGGGGCCAACGTCCTGACTTTC; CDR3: CASSALGDRSGANVLTF
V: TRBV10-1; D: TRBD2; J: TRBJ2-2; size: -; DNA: TGCGCCAGCAGTGAGACTAGCGGTTACACCGGGGAGCTGTTTTTT; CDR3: CASSETSGYTGELFF
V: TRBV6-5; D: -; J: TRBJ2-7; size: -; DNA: TGTGCCAGCAGTCTGCAGGGGCCCCGTTCTGGGGAGCAGTACTTC; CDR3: CASSLQGPRSGEQYF
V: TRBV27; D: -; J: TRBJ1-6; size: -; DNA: TGTGCCAGCAGTTTAAGGCGACAGCGCAATTCACCCCTCCACTTT; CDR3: CASSLRRQRNSPLHF
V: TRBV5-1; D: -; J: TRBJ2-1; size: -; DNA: TGCGCCAGCAGCTCACAAACCCTTCACCCTGAGCAGTTCTTC; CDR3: CASSSQTLHPEQFF
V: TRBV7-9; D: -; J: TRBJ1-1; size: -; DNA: TGTGCCAGCAGCGCGGGCCCGAACACTGAAGCTTTCTTT; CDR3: CASSAGPNTEAFF
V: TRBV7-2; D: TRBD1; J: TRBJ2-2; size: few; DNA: TGTGCCAGCAGCCTCCGACAGGGGGCCACCGGGGAGCTGTTTTTT; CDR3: CASSLRQGATGELFF
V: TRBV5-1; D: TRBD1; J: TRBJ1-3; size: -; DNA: TGCGCCAGCAGCTGGGAAGACAGGGACCCATGGGGCACCATATATTTT; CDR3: CASSWEDRDPWGTIYF
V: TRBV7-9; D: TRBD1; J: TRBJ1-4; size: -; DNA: TGTGCCAGCAGTTTTACAGGGGGAGTCGGAGAAAAACTGTTTTTT; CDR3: CASSFTGGVGEKLFF
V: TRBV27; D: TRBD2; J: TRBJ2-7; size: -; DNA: TGTGCCAGCAGTAAGCGGGAGAGAATCCACGAGCAGTACTTC; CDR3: CASSKRERIHEQYF
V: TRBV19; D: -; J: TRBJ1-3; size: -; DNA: TGTGCCAGTAGTATGTACATCACTGGAAACACCATATATTTT; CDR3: CASSMYITGNTIYF
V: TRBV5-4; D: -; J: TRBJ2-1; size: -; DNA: TGTGCCAGCAGTTACCGACGGCCGTCCTACAATGAGCAGTTCTTC; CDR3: CASSYRRPSYNEQFF
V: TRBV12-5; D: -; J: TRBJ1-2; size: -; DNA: TGTGCTAGTGGGGACGCTAACTATGGCTACACCTTC; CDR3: CASGDANYGYTF
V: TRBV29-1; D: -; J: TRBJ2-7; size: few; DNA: TGCAGCGTTGAACTGAGCTCTACACCCTACGAGCAGTACTTC; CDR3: CSVELSSTPYEQYF